This T cell receptor beta chain derives from a study of blood T cells in healthy people across ages. A second PCR of 7 to 11 cycles used a sample-barcoded 5' primer and a J-beta primer mix. TCRdb re-derived calls from the 5' RACE reads in MiXCR, one entry per CDR3 protein. The sample lists around 870,000 distinct CDR3 sequences, 29% occurring once. The CDR3 is 16 residues long. Germline-derived CDR1 and CDR2 are SGHTA and FQGNSA. V lost 0 bases and J 4 bases, leaving 15 bases between the germline ends. Donor samples were obtained from healthy Caucasian individuals from Russia, aged about 6 to 100. Drawn from each donor were approximately 9.2 milliliters of peripheral blood. Extractions gave at least 5 micrograms of total RNA per sample. This clonotype was seen repeatedly, ten times or more.

The sequenced sample consisted of blood. The sequence derives from a woman older than 75 in good health. The V call is TRBV7-2, the J call TRBJ2-5; D might be TRBD2 (6 bases). CDR3 DNA sequence: TGTGCCAGCAGCTTAGCGTTCGGGGGAAGCTTAGAGACCCAGTACTTC. Translation: CASSLAFGGSLETQYF.